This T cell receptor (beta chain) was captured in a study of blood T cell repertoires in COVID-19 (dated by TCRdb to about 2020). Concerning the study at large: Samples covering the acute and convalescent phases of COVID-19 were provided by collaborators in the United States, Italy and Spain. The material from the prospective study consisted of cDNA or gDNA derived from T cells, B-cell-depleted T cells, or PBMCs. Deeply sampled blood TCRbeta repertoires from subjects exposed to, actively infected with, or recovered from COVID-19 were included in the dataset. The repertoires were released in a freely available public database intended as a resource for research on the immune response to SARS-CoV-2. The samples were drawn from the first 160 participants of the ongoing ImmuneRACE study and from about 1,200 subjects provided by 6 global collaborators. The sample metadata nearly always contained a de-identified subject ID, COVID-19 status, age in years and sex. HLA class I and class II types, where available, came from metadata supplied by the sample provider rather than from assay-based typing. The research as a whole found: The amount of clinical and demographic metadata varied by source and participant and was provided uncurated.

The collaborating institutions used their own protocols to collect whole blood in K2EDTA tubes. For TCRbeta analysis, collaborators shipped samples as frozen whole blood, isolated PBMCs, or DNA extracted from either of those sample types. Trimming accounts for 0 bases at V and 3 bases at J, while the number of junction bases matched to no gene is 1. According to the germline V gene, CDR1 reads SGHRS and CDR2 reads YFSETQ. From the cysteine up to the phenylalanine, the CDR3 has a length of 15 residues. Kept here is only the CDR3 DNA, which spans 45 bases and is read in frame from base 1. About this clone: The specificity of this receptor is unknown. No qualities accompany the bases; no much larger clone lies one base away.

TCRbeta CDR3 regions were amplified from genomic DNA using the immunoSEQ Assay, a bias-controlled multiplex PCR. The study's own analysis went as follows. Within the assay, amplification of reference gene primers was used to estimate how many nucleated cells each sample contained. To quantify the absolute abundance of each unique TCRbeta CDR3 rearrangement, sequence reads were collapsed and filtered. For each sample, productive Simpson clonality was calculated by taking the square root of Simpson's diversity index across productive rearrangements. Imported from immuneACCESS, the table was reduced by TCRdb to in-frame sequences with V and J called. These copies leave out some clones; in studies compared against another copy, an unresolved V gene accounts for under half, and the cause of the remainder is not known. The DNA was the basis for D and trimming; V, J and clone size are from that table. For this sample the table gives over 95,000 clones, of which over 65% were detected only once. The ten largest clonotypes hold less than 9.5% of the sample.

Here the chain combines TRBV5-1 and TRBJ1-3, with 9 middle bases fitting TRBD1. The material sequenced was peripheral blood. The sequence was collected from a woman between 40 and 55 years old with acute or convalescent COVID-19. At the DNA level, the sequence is TGCGCCAGCAGCTTGGAGGGACAGGGTGGAAACACCATATATTTT. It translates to CASSLEGQGGNTIYF.